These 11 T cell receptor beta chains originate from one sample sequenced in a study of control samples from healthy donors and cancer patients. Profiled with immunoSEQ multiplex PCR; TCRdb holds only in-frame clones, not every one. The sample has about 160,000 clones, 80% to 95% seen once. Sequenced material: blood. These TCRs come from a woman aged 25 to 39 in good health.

The DNA for the CDR3 is TGTGCCAGCAGTCCGATACCCCTAGACAAGGTTGAAGACACCATATATTTT. Amino acids: CASSPIPLDKVEDTIYF. The gene calls are TRBV28 and TRBJ1-3; no clear D. The CDR3 runs to 17 residues. Trimming removed 5 bases from V and 8 bases from J, with 25 bases in between. Germline V gene data show CDR1 as MDHEN and CDR2 as SYDVKM.

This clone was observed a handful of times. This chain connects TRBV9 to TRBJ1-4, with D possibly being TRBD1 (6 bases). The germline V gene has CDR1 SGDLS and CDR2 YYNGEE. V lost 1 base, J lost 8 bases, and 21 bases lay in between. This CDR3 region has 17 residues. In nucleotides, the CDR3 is TGTGCCAGCAGCGTAACTGCGAGGAGCAGGGGAGGCGAAAAACTGTTTTTT. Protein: CASSVTARSRGGEKLFF.

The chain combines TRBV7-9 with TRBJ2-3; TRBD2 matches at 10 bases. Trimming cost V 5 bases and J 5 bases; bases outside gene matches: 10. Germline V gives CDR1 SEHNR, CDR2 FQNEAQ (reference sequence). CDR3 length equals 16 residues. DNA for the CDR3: TGTGCCAGCAGCCCCCCAGCGGGAGGGTGGGGAGATACGCAGTATTTT. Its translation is CASSPPAGGWGDTQYF.

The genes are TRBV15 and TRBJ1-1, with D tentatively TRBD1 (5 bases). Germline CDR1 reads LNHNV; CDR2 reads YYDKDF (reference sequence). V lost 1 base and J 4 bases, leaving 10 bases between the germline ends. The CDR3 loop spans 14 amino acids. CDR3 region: CATSRGKGATEAFF. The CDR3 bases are TGTGCCACCAGCAGAGGTAAAGGGGCCACTGAAGCTTTCTTT. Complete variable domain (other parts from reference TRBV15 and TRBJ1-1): DAMVIQNPRYQVTQFGKPVTLSCSQTLNHNVMYWYQQKSSQAPKLLFHYYDKDFNNEADTPDNFQSRRPNTSFCFLDIRSPGLGDTAMYLCATSRGKGATEAFFGQGTRLTVV.

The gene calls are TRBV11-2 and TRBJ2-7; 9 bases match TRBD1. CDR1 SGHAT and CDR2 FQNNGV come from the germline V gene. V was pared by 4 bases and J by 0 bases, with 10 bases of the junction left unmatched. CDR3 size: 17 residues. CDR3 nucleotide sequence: TGTGCCAGCAGCTCGCCGGACAGGGGTCAAATCTCCTACGAGCAGTACTTC. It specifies CASSSPDRGQISYEQYF.

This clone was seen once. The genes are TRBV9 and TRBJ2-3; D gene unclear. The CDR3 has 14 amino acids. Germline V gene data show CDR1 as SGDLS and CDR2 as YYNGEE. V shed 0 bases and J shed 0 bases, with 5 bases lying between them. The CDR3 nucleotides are TGTGCCAGCAGCGTAGGTGTTAGCACAGATACGCAGTATTTT. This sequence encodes CASSVGVSTDTQYF.

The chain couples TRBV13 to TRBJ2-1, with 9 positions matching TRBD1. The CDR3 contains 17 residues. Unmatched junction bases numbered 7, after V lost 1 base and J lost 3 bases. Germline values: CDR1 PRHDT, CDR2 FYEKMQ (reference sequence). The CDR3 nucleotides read TGTGCCAGCAGCTTAGCGGGACAGGGATATTTCTACAATGAGCAGTTCTTC. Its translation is CASSLAGQGYFYNEQFF.

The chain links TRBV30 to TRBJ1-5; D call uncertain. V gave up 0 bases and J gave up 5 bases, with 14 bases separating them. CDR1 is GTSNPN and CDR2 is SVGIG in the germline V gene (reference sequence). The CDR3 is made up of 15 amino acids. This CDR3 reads CAWSVEAGIDQPQHF. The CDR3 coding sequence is TGTGCCTGGAGTGTAGAGGCAGGTATAGATCAGCCCCAGCATTTT.

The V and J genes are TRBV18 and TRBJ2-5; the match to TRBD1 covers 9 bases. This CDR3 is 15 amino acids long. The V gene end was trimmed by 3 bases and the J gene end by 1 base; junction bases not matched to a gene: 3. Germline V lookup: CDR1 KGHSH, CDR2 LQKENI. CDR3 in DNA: TGTGCCAGCTCACCGGGGACAGGGCCCCAAGAGACCCAGTACTTC. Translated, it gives CASSPGTGPQETQYF.

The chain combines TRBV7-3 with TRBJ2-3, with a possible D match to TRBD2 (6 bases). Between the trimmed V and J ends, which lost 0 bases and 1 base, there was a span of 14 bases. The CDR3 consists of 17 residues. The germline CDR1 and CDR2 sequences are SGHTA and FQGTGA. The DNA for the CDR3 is TGTGCCAGCAGCTTAACACCCTCGGGAGTTGGCACAGATACGCAGTATTTT. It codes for CASSLTPSGVGTDTQYF.

The CDR3 sequence is CASGDRWDEQFF. CDR3 DNA: TGTGCCAGCGGCGACAGATGGGATGAGCAGTTCTTC. This chain uses TRBV2 with TRBJ2-1, with D perhaps matching TRBD1 (5 bases). The CDR3 is 12 amino acids. Trimming pared 8 bases from V and 8 bases from J, leaving 13 bases between. The germline V gene has CDR1 SNHLY and CDR2 FYNNEI. The whole variable domain, remainder taken from reference TRBV2 and TRBJ2-1, is EPEVTQTPSHQVTQMGQEVILRCVPISNHLYFYWYRQILGQKVEFLVSFYNNEISEKSEIFDDQFSVERPDGSNFTLKIRSTKLEDSAMYFCASGDRWDEQFFGPGTRLTVL.